The source of this T cell receptor (beta chain) is a study of naive and memory T cell subsets. Germline V gene lookup returns CDR1 ENHRY and CDR2 SYGVKD. This CDR3 is 13 amino acids long. Unmatched junction bases numbered 6, after V lost 10 bases and J lost 4 bases. Amplification of ligated cDNA took four PCR rounds with SP2 and nested alpha and beta constant primers. Via MiXCR, TCRdb re-called the 5' RACE reads, giving one row per CDR3 protein. Counted here are around 30,000 distinct CDR3 sequences, around 15% occurring once; the ten biggest clones make up 2% to 3%. An oligonucleotide containing a UMI was ligated to the 3' end of TCR cDNA. Whole blood, around 2.5 ml, came from adult healthy volunteers. Input was 1 to 1000 ng of DNase-treated total RNA without cell sorting.

The clonotype originates from a female donor in good health. This chain uses TRBV10-3 with TRBJ1-5; 8 bases map to TRBD1. This CDR3 is CASLGQENQPQHF. The CDR3 nucleotides read TGTGCCAGTTTGGGACAGGAAAATCAGCCCCAGCATTTT.